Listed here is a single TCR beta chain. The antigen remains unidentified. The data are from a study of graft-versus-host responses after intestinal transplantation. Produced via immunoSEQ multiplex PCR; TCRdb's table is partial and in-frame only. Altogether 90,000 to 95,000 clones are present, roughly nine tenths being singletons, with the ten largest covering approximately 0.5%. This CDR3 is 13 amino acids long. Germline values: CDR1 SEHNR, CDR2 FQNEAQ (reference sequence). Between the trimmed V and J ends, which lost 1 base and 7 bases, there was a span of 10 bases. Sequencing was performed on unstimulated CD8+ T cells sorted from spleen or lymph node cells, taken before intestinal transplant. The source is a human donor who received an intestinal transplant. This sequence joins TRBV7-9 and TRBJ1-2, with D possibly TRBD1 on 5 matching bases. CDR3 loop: CASSLGGVAGYTF. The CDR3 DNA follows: TGTGCCAGCAGCTTAGGGGGGGTTGCTGGCTACACCTTC. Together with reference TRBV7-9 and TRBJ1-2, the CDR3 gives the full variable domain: DTGVSQNPRHKITKRGQNVTFRCDPISEHNRLYWYRQTLGQGPEFLTYFQNEAQLEKSRLLSDRFSAERPKGSFSTLEIQRTEQGDSAMYLCASSLGGVAGYTFGSGTRLTVV.